This T cell receptor beta chain appears in the sequencing data of a study of control samples from healthy donors and cancer patients (dated by TCRdb to the early 2020s). Library preparation was by the immunoSEQ multiplex PCR assay. Not all clones reach the TCRdb copy of this immuneACCESS table, which keeps in-frame sequences only. Checked studies attribute under half of the gap to unresolved V genes and leave the rest unexplained. The sample profile shows about 130,000 clones; roughly 87% of them were found once. Around 2% of the sample is held by the ten biggest clonotypes. The CDR3 sequence holds 16 residues, the cysteine and phenylalanine included. The DNA shown is the 48-base CDR3, in frame from base 1. The junction shows trimming of 3 bases on V and 2 bases on J, plus 14 bases between the germline ends. The germline V gene specifies ENHRY as CDR1 and SYGVKD as CDR2. Comment on this clone: Its antigen target is currently unknown. No much larger clone exists at a distance of one base, and base qualities are not known.

The sequencing sample was made of blood. This receptor was obtained from a man between 18 and 29 years old in good health. The chain uses TRBV10-3 and TRBJ1-5; the D gene is unclear. The DNA sequence reads TGTGCCATCAGTGATGACCCAATCGGTGGCAATCAGCCCCAGCATTTT. It codes for CAISDDPIGGNQPQHF.